What follows are 7 T cell receptor beta chains derived from one specimen sequenced in a study of beta chain features in type 1 diabetes. Study results and caveats: Moderate but significant shortening of TCRB CDR3s was recorded in all four CD4+ subsets from Type 1 diabetes patients.

All of the isolated RNA was reverse transcribed, so expressed TCRB transcripts were sequenced. TCRdb's table, derived via immunoSEQ multiplex PCR, lists solely in-frame clones and lacks some. Of 100,000 to 150,000 clones in the sample, about 18% were seen once. Antigens of these TCRs are unknown. Sequenced input: central memory CD4+ T cells from blood. The receptors shown here come from a man aged 18 to 29 with type 1 diabetes.

This rearrangement joins TRBV28 to TRBJ1-2; D not certain. There are 13 residues in the CDR3. The V end lost 5 bases, the J end lost 1 base, and 8 bases lay between the germline ends. Germline assignment: CDR1 MDHEN and CDR2 SYDVKM. DNA for the CDR3: TGTGCCAGCAGTCCAGTGCTTAACTATGGCTACACCTTC. This codes for CASSPVLNYGYTF.

The genes are TRBV6-5 and TRBJ2-3, with D maybe TRBD2 (7 bases). V lost 0 bases and J lost 2, with 9 bases in between. CDR1 MNHEY and CDR2 SVGAGI come from the germline V gene. This CDR3 is built from 15 residues. The CDR3 DNA reads TGTGCCAGCAGTTACTCGGGGGGGGCCACAGATACGCAGTATTTT. Translation: CASSYSGGATDTQYF.

This clone was found a few times. The chain is built from TRBV9 and TRBJ2-1; a possible D gene is TRBD1 (6 bases). Deletions cut 0 bases from V and 1 base from J, with 20 bases between. Per the germline V gene, CDR1 is SGDLS and CDR2 is YYNGEE. The CDR3 totals 19 residues. This CDR3 is CASSVAQGPPPLSYNEQFF. CDR3 DNA: TGTGCCAGCAGCGTAGCTCAGGGGCCACCCCCGTTGTCCTACAATGAGCAGTTCTTC.

This clone was detected only a few times. For the CDR3, the DNA is TGTGCCAGCAGTTCCCCAGCGGGGGGGAGCACAGATACGCAGTATTTT. It translates to CASSSPAGGSTDTQYF. The genes are TRBV6-6 and TRBJ2-3; 10 bases agree with TRBD2. The junction had 4 bases not matched to a gene; V was cut back by 4 bases and J by 0 bases. Per germline, CDR1 MNHNY and CDR2 SVGAGI (reference sequence). The CDR3 has 16 amino acids.

This sequence joins TRBV11-2 and TRBJ2-1, with D maybe TRBD1 (6 bases). Germline V gene lookup returns CDR1 SGHAT and CDR2 FQNNGV. Trimming took 5 bases from V and 8 from J, leaving 19 bases between them. The CDR3 consists of 15 residues. For the CDR3, the DNA is TGTGCCAGCAGCGACGGGACATCAGTAGGTGATGAGCAGTTCTTC. Translating it yields CASSDGTSVGDEQFF.

The chain is built from TRBV30 and TRBJ1-2, with D tentatively TRBD1 (5 bases). The CDR3 runs 15 residues. V was clipped by 3 bases and J by 2 bases, with 16 bases between them. Looked up from germline, CDR1 is GTSNPN and CDR2 is SVGIG (reference sequence). The CDR3 spells CAWSHLGQGNYGYTF. The CDR3 DNA follows: TGTGCCTGGAGCCACCTGGGGCAGGGCAACTATGGCTACACCTTC.

This clone was found a few times. This sample also contains other DNA sequences that code for the same CDR3. V is TRBV5-6 and J is TRBJ2-7; D is uncertain. The CDR3 has 13 residues. Germline CDR1 SGHDT, CDR2 YYEEEE. Trimming stripped 0 bases from V and 5 bases from J, with 9 bases between. CDR3: CASSLGGSHEQYF. CDR3 DNA sequence: TGTGCCAGCAGCTTGGGGGGTTCCCACGAGCAGTACTTC.